These 13 T cell receptor beta chains were all obtained from the same sample, sequenced in a study of blood T cell repertoires in COVID-19. Libraries were prepared by immunoSEQ multiplex PCR; TCRdb keeps only in-frame clonotypes and omits some of them. The sample includes roughly 140,000 clones, 84% of them seen just once. Sequencing was carried out using peripheral blood. These receptors were taken from a human donor in a cohort sampled during active COVID-19.

This clone was seen a handful of times. DNA for the CDR3: TGTGCCAGCAGCCCGGGGGGGTATAGCCAGCCCCAGCATTTT. It translates to CASSPGGYSQPQHF. V and J are TRBV11-2 and TRBJ1-5; perhaps TRBD1 as D (5 bases). The V gene lost 5 bases and the J gene lost 7 bases, with 15 bases spanning the gap. The CDR3 consists of 14 residues. Germline CDR1 is SGHAT and CDR2 is FQNNGV.

The chain combines TRBV19 with TRBJ1-4, with 10 bases identical to TRBD1. The CDR3 covers 14 residues. Germline V CDR1 and CDR2: LNHDA, SQIVND (reference sequence). J was trimmed by 7 bases and V by 6 bases; bases with no gene match: 5. In DNA form, the CDR3 reads TGTGCCAGTAGCGACAGGGGGCGCGGTGAAAAACTGTTTTTT. Encoded protein: CASSDRGRGEKLFF.

The chain combines TRBV6-5 with TRBJ1-3, with D uncertain. Trimming cost V 11 bases and J 0 bases, with 8 bases left between them. The CDR3 sequence is 12 residues long. Germline values: CDR1 MNHEY, CDR2 SVGAGI. The CDR3 DNA is TGTGCCCGTCCCCCCTCTGGAAACACCATATATTTT. Its translation is CARPPSGNTIYF.

The J gene is TRBJ1-6, the V gene TRBV4-1, with D uncertain. This CDR3 region has 21 residues. The V end lost 0 bases, the J end lost 0 bases, and 21 bases lay between the germline ends. From germline, CDR1 is MGHRA and CDR2 YSYEKL. The CDR3 loop reads CASSQDLGRFLPSSYNSPLHF. CDR3 nucleotides: TGCGCCAGCAGCCAAGATTTGGGCAGGTTTCTCCCGAGCTCCTATAATTCACCCCTCCACTTT.

The chain joins TRBV29-1 to TRBJ1-1; TRBD1 agrees at 7 bases. V lost 3 bases, J lost 1 base, and 5 bases stayed unmatched. This CDR3 comprises 14 residues. Germline V gene lookup returns CDR1 SQVTM and CDR2 ANQGSEA. CDR3 nucleotide sequence: TGCAGCGTTGATGGGAGGACAGGGAACACTGAAGCTTTCTTT. It encodes CSVDGRTGNTEAFF.

J is TRBJ1-1 and V is TRBV11-2, with 7 positions matching TRBD1. The CDR3 length is 14 residues. V lost 5 bases and J lost 1; bases outside the gene matches: 4. CDR1 SGHAT and CDR2 FQNNGV come from the germline V gene. CDR3 nucleotides: TGTGCCAGCAGCGGAGGGGGCGCGAACACTGAAGCTTTCTTT. It yields the protein CASSGGGANTEAFF. The whole variable domain, filled in from reference TRBV11-2 and TRBJ1-1, reads EAGVAQSPRYKIIEKRQSVAFWCNPISGHATLYWYQQILGQGPKLLIQFQNNGVVDDSQLPKDRFSAERLKGVDSTLKIQPAKLEDSAVYLCASSGGGANTEAFFGQGTRLTVV.

V gene TRBV27 combines with J gene TRBJ1-1, with D possibly matching TRBD1 (5 bases). The germline V gene encodes CDR1 MNHEY and CDR2 SMNVEV (reference sequence). The CDR3 contains 14 residues. Trimming stripped 6 bases from V and 5 bases from J, with 16 bases between. The CDR3 DNA is TGTGCCAGCAGGGGGCCCCCTCGTAGGACTGAAGCTTTCTTT. Translation: CASRGPPRRTEAFF.

The chain couples TRBV9 to TRBJ1-2, with D possibly matching TRBD1 (6 bases). Germline CDR1 SGDLS, CDR2 YYNGEE. Between the trimmed V and J ends, which lost 4 bases and 6 bases, there was a span of 19 bases. The CDR3 consists of 15 residues. The CDR3 protein is CASSLMRAGVNGYTF. DNA of the CDR3: TGTGCCAGCAGCCTGATGCGGGCAGGGGTAAATGGCTACACCTTC.

This sequence joins TRBV2 and TRBJ1-5; D ambiguous. CDR1 and CDR2 (germline): SNHLY, FYNNEI. The CDR3 totals 11 residues. V was trimmed by 6 bases and J by 11 bases, leaving 11 bases between them. The CDR3 region has the DNA TGTGCCAGCAGCGCCTACGAGGCCCAGCATTTT. Translation: CASSAYEAQHF.

This clone was observed a few times. The V and J genes are TRBV29-1 and TRBJ2-2; D uncertain. The CDR3 covers 13 residues. Germline lookup yields CDR1 SQVTM and CDR2 ANQGSEA. With 4 bases removed from V and 5 bases from J, the gap between germline ends came to 11 bases. The CDR3 DNA sequence: TGCAGCGTTGTGAGAATTGGTACCGGGGAGCTGTTTTTT. As protein: CSVVRIGTGELFF.

The CDR3: CASSTQGRGNTIYF. The CDR3 DNA reads TGTGCCAGCAGTACGCAGGGGCGAGGAAACACCATATATTTT. The chain couples TRBV6-5 to TRBJ1-3; D might be TRBD1 (6 bases). CDR1 and CDR2 (germline): MNHEY, SVGAGI. There are 14 residues in the CDR3. Trimming removed 5 bases from V and 4 bases from J, with 12 bases in between.

The V call is TRBV6-2 or TRBV6-3, the J call TRBJ1-5; no clear D gene. This CDR3 comprises 13 residues. V lost 6 bases to trimming and J lost 7 bases, with 13 bases between them. Germline loops: CDR1 MNHEY, CDR2 SVGEGT. CDR3 residues: CASSAPSSQPQHF. The CDR3 DNA follows: TGTGCCAGCAGCGCGCCCTCATCACAGCCCCAGCATTTT.

The V and J genes are TRBV11-3 and TRBJ2-3; TRBD1 aligns across 8 bases. J lost 6 bases, V lost 5 bases, and 7 bases had no gene match. Germline V gene data show CDR1 as SGHNT and CDR2 as YENEEA. The CDR3 runs 14 residues. The CDR3 loop reads CASSIRTGTDTQYF. CDR3 DNA sequence: TGTGCCAGCAGCATAAGGACAGGGACGGATACGCAGTATTTT.